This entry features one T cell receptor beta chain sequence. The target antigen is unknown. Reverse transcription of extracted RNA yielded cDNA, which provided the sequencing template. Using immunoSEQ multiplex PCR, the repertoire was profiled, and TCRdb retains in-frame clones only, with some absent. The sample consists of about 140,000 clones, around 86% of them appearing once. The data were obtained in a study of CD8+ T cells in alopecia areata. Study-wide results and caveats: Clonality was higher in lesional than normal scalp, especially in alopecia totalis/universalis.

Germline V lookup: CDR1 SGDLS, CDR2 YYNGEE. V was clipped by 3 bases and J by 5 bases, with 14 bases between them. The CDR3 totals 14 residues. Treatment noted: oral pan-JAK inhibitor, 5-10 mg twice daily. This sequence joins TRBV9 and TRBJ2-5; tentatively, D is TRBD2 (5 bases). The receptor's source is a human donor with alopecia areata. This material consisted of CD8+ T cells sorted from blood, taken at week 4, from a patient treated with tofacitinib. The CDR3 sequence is CASSASGLDETQYF. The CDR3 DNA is TGTGCCAGCAGCGCAAGTGGACTCGACGAGACCCAGTACTTC. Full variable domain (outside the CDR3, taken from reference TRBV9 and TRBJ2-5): DSGVTQTPKHLITATGQRVTLRCSPRSGDLSVYWYQQSLDQGLQFLIQYYNGEERAKGNILERFSAQQFPDLHSELNLSSLELGDSALYFCASSASGLDETQYFGPGTRLLVL.